These 2 T cell receptor beta chains share one sample of origin, sequenced in a study of regulatory T cells in long-lasting Graves disease. Time point: newly diagnosed GD, antithyroid drugs for less than 3 months. Scientists built the TCR library using RNA that was extracted from PBMCs. TCR beta libraries were built with iRepertoire HTBI primers and Arm-PCR of CDR3 regions. TCRdb re-derived calls from the multiplex PCR reads in MiXCR, one entry per CDR3 protein. This table has just over 600,000 distinct CDR3 sequences, around 17% appearing once. The sample was also reused in another study, on T cells in Graves' hyperthyroidism and ophthalmopathy.

Material: peripheral blood mononuclear cells (PBMCs), obtained at new diagnosis, from a patient treated with antithyroid drugs. The receptor set was obtained from a woman aged 25 to 45 with Graves disease.

This clonotype was counted at least ten times. This chain uses TRBV20-1 with TRBJ2-5, with 8 bases identical to TRBD2. CDR1 and CDR2 from the germline V gene are DFQATT and SNEGSKA (reference sequence). V lost 5 bases to trimming and J lost 4 bases; unmatched junction nucleotides: 9. The CDR3 extends over 14 amino acids. CDR3 DNA: TGCAGTGCTCCTTCAGCGGGAGTTTCAGAGACCCAGTACTTC. Its translation is CSAPSAGVSETQYF.

The CDR3 DNA sequence: TGCGCCAGCAGCTTCCCTGGACTAGCGGGAGGCGTAGATACGCAGTATTTT. Translating it yields CASSFPGLAGGVDTQYF. The V gene is TRBV5-1, the J gene TRBJ2-3, with 14 positions matching TRBD2. This CDR3 has 17 amino acids. J gave up 5 bases and V 2 bases, and 7 bases lay outside the gene matches. Germline V CDR1 and CDR2: SGHRS, YFSETQ.